This T cell receptor (beta chain) was obtained from a study of long-term antiretroviral therapy in people with HIV. Study-level findings and limits: CDR3 length ranges were narrower in HIV repertoires than in controls.

Each HIV participant was treated in the United States. The samples, holding roughly 0.85-10 million cryopreserved PBMC, were thawed before DNA extraction was carried out. At survey level, the immunoSEQ assay was run in its v3.0 version. TCRdb's copy holds only in-frame clones and misses some; the assay was immunoSEQ multiplex PCR. This table holds over 30,000 clones, around 80% found once. The V end was cut by 6 bases, the J end by 8 bases, with 22 bases between. The CDR3 runs to 16 residues. In germline, CDR1 is MDHEN, CDR2 SYDVKM. This clone was recorded a few times. Its antigen is not identified. The sample was unsorted PBMCs, taken 0.6 years after starting antiretroviral therapy. V gene TRBV28 combines with J gene TRBJ1-4, with D maybe TRBD1 (5 bases). This receptor was obtained from a man younger than 30 with HIV. The CDR3 nucleotides read TGTGCCAGCAGATTTTCGAGGGGCACGGGGGAGGAAAAACTGTTTTTT. Its protein is CASRFSRGTGEEKLFF.